This TCR beta chain is from a study of T cells in Graves' hyperthyroidism and ophthalmopathy. Study results and limitations: The model identified upcoming ophthalmopathy a median approximately seven months ahead of onset. Among thyroid clonotypes expanded above 0.001, most also appeared in blood.

The CDR3 is 15 amino acids. V lost 2 bases and J lost 6, with 13 bases in between. TCR beta CDR3 sequences were amplified from RNA transcripts. The HTBI primer set served for first-round RT-PCR of the TCR CDR3. TCRdb reprocessed the multiplex PCR reads via MiXCR and lists one record per CDR3 protein. This sample yields approximately 560,000 distinct CDR3 sequences, of which roughly 46% are seen a single time; nearly 8.5% belongs to the top ten. Over 18 months, lack of ophthalmopathy progression marked Graves' hyperthyroidism as stable. Of note for this clonotype: Its antigen remains unidentified.

Sequenced sample: peripheral blood or thyroid tissue (not recorded which). This receptor was obtained from a young woman with Graves' hyperthyroidism. The rearrangement uses TRBV12-3 or TRBV12-4 and TRBJ1-4, with a tentative D call TRBD1 (6 bases). The DNA for the CDR3 is TGTGCCAGCAGTTTAAAGGGGGGGCTTGATGAAAAACTGTTTTTT. Its protein is CASSLKGGLDEKLFF.